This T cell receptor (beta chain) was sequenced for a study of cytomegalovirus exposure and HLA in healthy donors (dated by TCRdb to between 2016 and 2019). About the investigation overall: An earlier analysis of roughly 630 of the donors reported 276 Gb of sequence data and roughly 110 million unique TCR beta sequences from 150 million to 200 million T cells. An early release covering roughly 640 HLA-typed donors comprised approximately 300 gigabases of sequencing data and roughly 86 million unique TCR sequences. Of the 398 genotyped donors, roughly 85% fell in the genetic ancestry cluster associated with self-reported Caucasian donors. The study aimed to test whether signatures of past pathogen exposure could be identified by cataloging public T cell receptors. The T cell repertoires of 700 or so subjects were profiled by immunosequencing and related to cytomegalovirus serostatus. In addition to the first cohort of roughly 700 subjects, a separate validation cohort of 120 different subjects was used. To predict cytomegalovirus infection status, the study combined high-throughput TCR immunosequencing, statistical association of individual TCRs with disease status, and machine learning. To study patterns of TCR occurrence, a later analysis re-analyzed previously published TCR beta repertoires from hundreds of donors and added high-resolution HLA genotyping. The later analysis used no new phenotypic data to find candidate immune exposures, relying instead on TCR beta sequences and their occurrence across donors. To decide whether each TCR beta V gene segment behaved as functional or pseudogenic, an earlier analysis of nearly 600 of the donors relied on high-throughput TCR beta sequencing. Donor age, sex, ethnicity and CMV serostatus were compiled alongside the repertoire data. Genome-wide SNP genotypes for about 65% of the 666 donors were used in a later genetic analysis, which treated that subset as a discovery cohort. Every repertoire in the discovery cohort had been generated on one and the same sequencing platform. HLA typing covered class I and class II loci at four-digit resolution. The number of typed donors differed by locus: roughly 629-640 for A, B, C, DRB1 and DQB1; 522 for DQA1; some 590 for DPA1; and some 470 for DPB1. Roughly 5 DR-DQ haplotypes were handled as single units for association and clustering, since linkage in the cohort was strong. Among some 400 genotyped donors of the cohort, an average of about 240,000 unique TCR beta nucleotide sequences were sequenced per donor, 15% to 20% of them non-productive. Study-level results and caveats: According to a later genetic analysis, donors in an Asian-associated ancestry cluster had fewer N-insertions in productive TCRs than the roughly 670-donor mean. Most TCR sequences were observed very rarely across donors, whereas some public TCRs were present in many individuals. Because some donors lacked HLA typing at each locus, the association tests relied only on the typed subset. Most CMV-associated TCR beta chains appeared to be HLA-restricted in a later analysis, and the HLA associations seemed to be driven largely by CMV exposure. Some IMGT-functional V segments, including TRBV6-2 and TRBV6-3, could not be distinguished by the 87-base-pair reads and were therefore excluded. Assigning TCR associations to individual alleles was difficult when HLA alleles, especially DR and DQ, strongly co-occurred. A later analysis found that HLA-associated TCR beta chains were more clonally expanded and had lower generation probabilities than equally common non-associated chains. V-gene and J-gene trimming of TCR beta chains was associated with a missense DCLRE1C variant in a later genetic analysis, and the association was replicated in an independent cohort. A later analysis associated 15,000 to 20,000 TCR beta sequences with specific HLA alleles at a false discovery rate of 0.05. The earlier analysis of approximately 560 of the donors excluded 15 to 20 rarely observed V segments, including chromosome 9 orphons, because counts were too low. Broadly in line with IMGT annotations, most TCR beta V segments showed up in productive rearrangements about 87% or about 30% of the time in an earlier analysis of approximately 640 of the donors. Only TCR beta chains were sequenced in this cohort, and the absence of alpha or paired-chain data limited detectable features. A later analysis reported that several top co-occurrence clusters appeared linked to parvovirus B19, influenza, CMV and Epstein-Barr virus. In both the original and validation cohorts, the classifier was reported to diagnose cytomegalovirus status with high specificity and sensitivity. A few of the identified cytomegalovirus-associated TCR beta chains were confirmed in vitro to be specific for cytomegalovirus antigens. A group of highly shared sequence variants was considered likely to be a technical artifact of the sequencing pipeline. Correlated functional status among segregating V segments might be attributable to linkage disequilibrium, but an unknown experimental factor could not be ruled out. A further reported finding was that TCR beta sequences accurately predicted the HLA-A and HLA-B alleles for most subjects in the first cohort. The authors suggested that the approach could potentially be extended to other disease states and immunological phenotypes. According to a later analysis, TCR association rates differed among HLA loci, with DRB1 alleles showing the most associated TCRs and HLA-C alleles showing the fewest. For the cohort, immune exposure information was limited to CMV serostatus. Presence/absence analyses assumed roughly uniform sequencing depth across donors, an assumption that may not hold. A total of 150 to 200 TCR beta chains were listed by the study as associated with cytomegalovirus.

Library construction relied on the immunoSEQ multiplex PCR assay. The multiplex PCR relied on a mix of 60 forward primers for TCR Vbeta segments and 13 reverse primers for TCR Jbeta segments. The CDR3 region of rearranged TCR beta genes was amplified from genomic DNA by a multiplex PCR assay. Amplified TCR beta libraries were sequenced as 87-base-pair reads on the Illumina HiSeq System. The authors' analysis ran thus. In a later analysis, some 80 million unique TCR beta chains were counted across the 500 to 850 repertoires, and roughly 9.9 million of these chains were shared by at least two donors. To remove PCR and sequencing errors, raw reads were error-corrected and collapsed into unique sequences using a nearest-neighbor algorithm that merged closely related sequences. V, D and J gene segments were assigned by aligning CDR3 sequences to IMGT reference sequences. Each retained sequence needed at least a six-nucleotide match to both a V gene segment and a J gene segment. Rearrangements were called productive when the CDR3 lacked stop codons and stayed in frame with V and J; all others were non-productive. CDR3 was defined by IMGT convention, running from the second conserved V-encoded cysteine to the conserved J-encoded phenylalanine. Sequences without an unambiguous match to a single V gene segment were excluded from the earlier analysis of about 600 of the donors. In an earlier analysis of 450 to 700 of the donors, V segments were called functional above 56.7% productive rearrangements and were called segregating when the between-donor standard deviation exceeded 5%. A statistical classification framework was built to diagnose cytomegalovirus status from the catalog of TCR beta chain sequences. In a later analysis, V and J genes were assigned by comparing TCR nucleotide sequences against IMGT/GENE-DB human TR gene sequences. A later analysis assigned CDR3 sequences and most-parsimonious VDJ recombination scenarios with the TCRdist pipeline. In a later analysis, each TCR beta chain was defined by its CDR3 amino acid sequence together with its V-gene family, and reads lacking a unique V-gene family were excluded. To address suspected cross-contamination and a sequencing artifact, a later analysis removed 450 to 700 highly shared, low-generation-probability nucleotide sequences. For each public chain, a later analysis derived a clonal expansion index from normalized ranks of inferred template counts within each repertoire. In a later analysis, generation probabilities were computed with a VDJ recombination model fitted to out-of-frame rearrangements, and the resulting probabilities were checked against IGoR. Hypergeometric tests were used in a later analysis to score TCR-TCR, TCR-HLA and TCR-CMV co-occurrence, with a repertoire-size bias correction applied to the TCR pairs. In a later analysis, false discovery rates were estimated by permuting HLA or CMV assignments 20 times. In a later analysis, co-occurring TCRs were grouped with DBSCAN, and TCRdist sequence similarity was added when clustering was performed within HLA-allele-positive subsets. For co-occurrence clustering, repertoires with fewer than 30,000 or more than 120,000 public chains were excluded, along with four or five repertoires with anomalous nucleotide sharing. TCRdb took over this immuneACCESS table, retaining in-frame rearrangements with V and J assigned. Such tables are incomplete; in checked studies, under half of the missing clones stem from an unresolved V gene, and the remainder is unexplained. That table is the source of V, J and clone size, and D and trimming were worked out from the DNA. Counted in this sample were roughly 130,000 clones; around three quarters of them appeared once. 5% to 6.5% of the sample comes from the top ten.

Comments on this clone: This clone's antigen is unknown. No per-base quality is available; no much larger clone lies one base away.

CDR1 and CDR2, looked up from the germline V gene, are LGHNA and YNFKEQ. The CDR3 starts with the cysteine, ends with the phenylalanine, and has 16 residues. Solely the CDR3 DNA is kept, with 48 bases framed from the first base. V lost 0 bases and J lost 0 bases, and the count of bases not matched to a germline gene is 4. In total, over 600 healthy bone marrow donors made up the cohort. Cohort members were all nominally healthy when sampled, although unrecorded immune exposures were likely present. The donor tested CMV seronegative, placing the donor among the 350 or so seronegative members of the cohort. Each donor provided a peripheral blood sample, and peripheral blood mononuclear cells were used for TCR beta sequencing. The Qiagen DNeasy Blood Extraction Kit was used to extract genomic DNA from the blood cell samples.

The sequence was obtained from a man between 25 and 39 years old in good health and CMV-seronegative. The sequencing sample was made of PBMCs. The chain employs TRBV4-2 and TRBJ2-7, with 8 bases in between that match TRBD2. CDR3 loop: CASSQDPGTSSYEQYF. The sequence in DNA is TGTGCCAGCAGCCAAGATCCCGGGACTAGCTCCTACGAGCAGTACTTC.